The T cell receptor beta chain under discussion was sequenced for a study of tumor-infiltrating lymphocytes in primary liver carcinoma. Trimming pared 0 bases from V and 1 base from J, leaving 8 bases between. The CDR3 runs 14 residues. Germline V lookup: CDR1 SGDLS, CDR2 YYNGEE. Both RNA and DNA were isolated together from around 20-30 mg of bulk tissue that had not been sorted. Tumor samples uniformly had over 75% viable tumor cells. From about 530 ng total RNA, TCR beta cDNA was generated with a primer in the constant region. ARM-PCR was slightly modified, and three nested multiplex PCR rounds with it gave rise to the TCR beta libraries. It was with TRBV1-TRBV30 forward primers and a C-beta reverse primer that the first two PCR rounds were run, at around 11 cycles each. TCRdb re-analysed the multiplex PCR reads in MiXCR, keeping a single row per CDR3 protein. The table includes approximately 100,000 distinct CDR3 sequences, under 70% detected once.

V gene TRBV9 combines with J gene TRBJ2-7; D not certain. Sequencing was carried out using liver tumor tissue from sampling region 2. Documented subset: tumor region T2, inferior pole. This receptor was taken from an older woman with primary liver carcinoma and hepatitis B virus infection. CDR3 in amino acids: CASSVAELSYEQYF. CDR3 DNA sequence: TGTGCCAGCAGCGTAGCGGAGCTTTCCTACGAGCAGTACTTC.